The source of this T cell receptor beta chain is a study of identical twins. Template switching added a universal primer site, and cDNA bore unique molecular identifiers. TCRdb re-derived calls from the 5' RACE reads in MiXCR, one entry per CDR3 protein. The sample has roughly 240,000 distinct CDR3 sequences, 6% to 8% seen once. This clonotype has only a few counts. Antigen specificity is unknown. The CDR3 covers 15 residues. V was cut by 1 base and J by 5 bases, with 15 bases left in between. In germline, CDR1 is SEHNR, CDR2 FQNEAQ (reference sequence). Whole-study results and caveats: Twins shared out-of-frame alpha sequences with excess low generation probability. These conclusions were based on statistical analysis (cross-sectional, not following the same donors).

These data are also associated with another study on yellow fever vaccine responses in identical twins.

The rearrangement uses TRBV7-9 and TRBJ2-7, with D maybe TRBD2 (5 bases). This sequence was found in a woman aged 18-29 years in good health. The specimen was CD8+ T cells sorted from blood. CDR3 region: CASSLGGSRGDEQYF. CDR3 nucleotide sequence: TGTGCCAGCAGCTTAGGGGGTAGTCGGGGTGACGAGCAGTACTTC.